This T cell receptor (beta chain) was profiled in a study of T cell clonotyping in hematopoietic cell transplantation. General observations from the study: Few recipient clonotypes overlapped donors; over 95% were de novo at given depth.

Profiling relied on immunoSEQ multiplex PCR, and the TCRdb table lists in-frame clones only, not all of them. Of about 44,000 clones in the sample, 94% were seen once. In regard to this clone: What it binds is unknown.

This CDR3 is 15 amino acids long. J lost 5 bases, V lost 1 base, and 6 bases had no gene match. From germline, CDR1 is SGHAT and CDR2 FQNNGV. The chain is built from TRBV11-2 and TRBJ2-7, with 9 bases aligning to TRBD2. The clonotype was recovered from a woman aged 45-59 years in good health. Some clones in this sample may be carry-over from other donors' samples. The sequencing input was peripheral blood mononuclear cells. The CDR3 loop reads CASSLVGGGADEQYF. The CDR3 DNA reads as TGTGCCAGCAGCTTAGTAGGCGGGGGGGCAGACGAGCAGTACTTC.